This T cell receptor (beta chain) was identified in a study of shared clonotypes between healthy human individuals. The ends were cut back, 2 bases at V and 2 bases at J, with 4 bases in the middle. The length of the CDR3 is 13 residues. From germline, CDR1 is MDHEN and CDR2 SYDVKM. Concerning this clone: Other DNA variants within this sample encode the same CDR3.

Donors, without exception, were Caucasian adults residing in Nashville, Tennessee. Deep-level settings were used for running the assay. Produced via immunoSEQ multiplex PCR; TCRdb's table is partial and in-frame only. The data contain roughly 1,000,000 clones, more than 75% of them singletons. Sequenced sample: memory CD4+ T cells from PBMCs. Subset indicated: CD45RA-negative fraction. The clonotype comes from a young man in good health. Some clones in this sample may be carry-over from other donors' samples. The chain uses TRBV28 and TRBJ1-5; D is unclear. CDR3 DNA: TGTGCCAGCAGTTTAGATGGCAATCAGCCCCAGCATTTT. It is translated as CASSLDGNQPQHF.